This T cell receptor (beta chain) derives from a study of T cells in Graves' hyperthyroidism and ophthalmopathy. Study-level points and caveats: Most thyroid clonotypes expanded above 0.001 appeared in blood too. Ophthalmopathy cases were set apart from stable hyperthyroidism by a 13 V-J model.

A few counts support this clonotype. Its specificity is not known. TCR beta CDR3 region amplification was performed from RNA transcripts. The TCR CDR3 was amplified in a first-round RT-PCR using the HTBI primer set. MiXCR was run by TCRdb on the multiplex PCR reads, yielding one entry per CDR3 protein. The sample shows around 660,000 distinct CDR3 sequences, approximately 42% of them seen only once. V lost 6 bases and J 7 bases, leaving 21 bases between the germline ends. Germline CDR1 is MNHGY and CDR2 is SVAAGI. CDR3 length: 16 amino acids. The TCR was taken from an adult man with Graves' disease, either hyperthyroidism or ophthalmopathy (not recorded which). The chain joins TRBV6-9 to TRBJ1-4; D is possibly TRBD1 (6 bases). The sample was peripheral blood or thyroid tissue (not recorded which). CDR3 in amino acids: CASRPRPRGTAEKLFF. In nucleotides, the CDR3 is TGTGCCAGCAGGCCACGTCCAAGGGGGACGGCTGAAAAACTGTTTTTT.